The following is a T cell receptor (beta chain) sequence with its context. Its target is unknown. The table came from immunoSEQ multiplex PCR; TCRdb's copy has only in-frame clones and leaves some out. The sample has tens of thousands of clones; approximately 90% are singletons. The data were obtained in a study of T cells in localized non-small cell lung cancer. Regarding the study as a whole: Longer overall survival was seen with higher T cell density measured in blood. Heterogeneity cannot be ruled out, as sequencing used one tumor region only. Peak T cell clonality was found in uninvolved adjacent lung, exceeding tumor. In adjacent lung, a median around 57 of the top 100 tumor clones were found.

The length of the CDR3 is 14 residues. Looked up from germline, CDR1 is MNHEY and CDR2 is SVGAGI. The junction had 7 bases not matched to a gene; V was cut back by 7 bases and J by 1 base. The TCR comes from a woman aged 35-75 years with stage I squamous cell lung carcinoma. The gene calls are TRBV6-5 and TRBJ2-7; 7 nucleotides agree with TRBD2. The specimen was peripheral blood, collected before any cancer treatment. This CDR3 is CASMVPGLSYEQYF. The CDR3 DNA reads TGTGCCAGCATGGTCCCGGGACTATCCTACGAGCAGTACTTC.